This T cell receptor beta chain was sequenced during a study of shared clonotypes between healthy human individuals. V was clipped by 1 base and J by 3 bases, with 6 bases between them. CDR1 is SNHLY, CDR2 FYNNEI, per germline. The CDR3 extends over 14 amino acids. In regard to this clone: Its antigen is currently unknown.

Study findings and constraints: Researchers sampled only blood; tissue repertoires likely differ. Donors were few, which limited the genetic and exposure-history diversity represented.

The assay was immunoSEQ multiplex PCR, and TCRdb's table has in-frame clones only and misses some. The sample has approximately 2.5 million clones; under 95% are singletons. Specimen: naive CD4+ T cells from PBMCs. The subset: CD45RA+ positively selected. This chain uses TRBV2 with TRBJ1-4; D might be TRBD1 (5 bases). The clonotype was recovered from a man between 18 and 35 years old in good health. Some clones in this sample may be carry-over from other donors' samples. CDR3 coding DNA: TGTGCCAGCAGTGAAGGGGGGTCTAATGAAAAACTGTTTTTT. Translation: CASSEGGSNEKLFF. Supplemented by reference TRBV2 and TRBJ1-4, the full variable domain reads EPEVTQTPSHQVTQMGQEVILRCVPISNHLYFYWYRQILGQKVEFLVSFYNNEISEKSEIFDDQFSVERPDGSNFTLKIRSTKLEDSAMYFCASSEGGSNEKLFFGSGTQLSVL.